Listed below are T cell receptor beta chains from one sample, sequenced in a study of technical replicates of blood from a few donors. Profiling relied on immunoSEQ multiplex PCR, and the TCRdb table lists in-frame clones only, not all of them. The sample carries under 35,000 clones, around nine tenths recorded once. Sequenced: PBMCs. The receptors were gathered from a human donor in good health. Some clones in this sample may be carry-over from other donors' samples. CDR3s include the opening cysteine and the closing phenylalanine or tryptophan. A D gene is named only where the DNA matches it firmly. The size of a clone is reported for some rows only, either as once, few or many, or as a class for expanded clones.

>NA|TRBV28|TRBJ1-2|NA
TGTGCCAGCAGTCCCGTACGGGGCTATGGCTACACCTTC
CASSPVRGYGYTF
>NA|TRBV29-1|TRBJ2-3|TRBD1
TGCAGCGTCGCTATAGGGGGCGGAAATACGCAGTATTTT
CSVAIGGGNTQYF
>NA|TRBV7-2|TRBJ2-3|NA
TGTGCCAGCAGCCTAATATCGAGTCGTACGCAGTATTTT
CASSLISSRTQYF
>NA|TRBV30|TRBJ2-7|TRBD1
TGTGCCTGGGATTCCGGGACAGGGGTATACGAGCAGTACTTC
CAWDSGTGVYEQYF
>NA|TRBV2|TRBJ1-5|NA
TGTGCCAGCAGCGCGACCGGGGAGGTTCAGCCCCAGCATTTT
CASSATGEVQPQHF
>NA|TRBV5-4|TRBJ2-7|TRBD2
TGTGCCAGCAGCTTGTCGGGGGGGAGCTCCTACGAGCAGTACTTC
CASSLSGGSSYEQYF
>NA|TRBV11-3|TRBJ2-3|TRBD1
TGTGCCAGCAGCCCCACAGGGGTACACGCAGATACGCAGTATTTT
CASSPTGVHADTQYF
>NA|TRBV29-1|TRBJ2-5|TRBD1
TGCAGCGGATCTTCGGACAGGGGGGAGACCCAGTACTTC
CSGSSDRGETQYF
>NA|TRBV11-3|TRBJ2-7|TRBD2
TGTGCCAGCAGCCTCCCGCGCCGACTAGCGGGAGGGATCTCCTACGAGCAGTACTTC
CASSLPRRLAGGISYEQYF
>few|TRBV7-3|TRBJ2-7|TRBD2
TGTGCCAGCAGCCCTGCCGGTCGCGGGGGGCAATACGAGCAGTACTTC
CASSPAGRGGQYEQYF